The 27 T cell receptor beta chains listed next were all sequenced from one sample in a study of blood T cells in healthy people across ages. Alongside a J-beta primer mix, a sample-barcoded 5' primer served in a second PCR lasting about 7 to 12 cycles. TCRdb recomputed calls from the 5' RACE reads with MiXCR, one row per CDR3 protein. This sample has about 1,500,000 distinct CDR3 sequences, with about 30% found just once. Sequences were obtained from blood. These receptors were taken from a young woman in good health.

V usage is TRBV20-1 and J usage is TRBJ1-1, with a possible D match to TRBD1 (5 bases). Looked up from germline, CDR1 is DFQATT and CDR2 is SNEGSKA (reference sequence). The CDR3 extends over 14 amino acids. Trimming removed 5 bases from V and 0 bases from J, with 13 bases in between. CDR3: CSARSGRVNTEAFF. The CDR3 DNA is TGCAGTGCTCGGTCGGGGCGGGTGAACACTGAAGCTTTCTTT.

This clonotype was counted between two and nine times. The V and J genes are TRBV14 and TRBJ2-3, with TRBD1 as a possible D gene (9 bases). Germline CDR1 and CDR2: SGHDN and FVKESK. The length of the CDR3 is 17 residues. CDR3 region: CSSSLGGGTGMADTQYF. CDR3 coding DNA: TGTTCTAGCAGCCTCGGCGGGGGGACAGGGATGGCAGATACGCAGTATTTT.

In its sample, this clonotype was seen a few times. The genes are TRBV20-1 and TRBJ1-2; perhaps TRBD1 as D (5 bases). The ends were cut back, 6 bases at V and 4 bases at J, with 12 bases in the middle. Germline V gene lookup returns CDR1 DFQATT and CDR2 SNEGSKA (reference sequence). The CDR3 length is 12 residues. This CDR3 reads CSAHEGTYGYTF. In DNA form, the CDR3 reads TGCAGTGCCCATGAGGGGACCTATGGCTACACCTTC.

V and J are TRBV12-3 or TRBV12-4 and TRBJ2-7; 9 bases are a match to TRBD1. The length of the CDR3 is 14 residues. With 5 bases clipped from V and 5 bases from J, the junction kept 7 bases outside the gene matches. The CDR3 sequence: CASSEPGQGDEQYF. As DNA, the CDR3 is TGTGCCAGCAGTGAGCCGGGACAGGGAGACGAGCAGTACTTC.

V usage is TRBV29-1 and J usage is TRBJ1-3, with D possibly being TRBD1 (5 bases). This CDR3 is 14 amino acids long. V was clipped by 6 bases and J by 2 bases, with 14 bases between them. Per the germline V gene, CDR1 is SQVTM and CDR2 is ANQGSEA. The CDR3 loop reads CSVTQGGAGNTIYF. The CDR3 DNA reads TGCAGCGTGACCCAGGGAGGAGCTGGAAACACCATATATTTT.

V usage is TRBV3-1 and J usage is TRBJ1-2; D gene unclear. This CDR3 is 11 amino acids long. The germline gives CDR1 LGHDT, CDR2 YNNKEL (reference sequence). V lost 0 bases and J lost 8, with 4 bases in between. The CDR3 region has the DNA TGTGCCAGCAGCCAAGATGAGGGCTACACCTTC. Amino acid sequence: CASSQDEGYTF.

This clonotype was seen more than once but under ten times. The rearrangement joins TRBV6-2 or TRBV6-3 to TRBJ1-1; D uncertain. The V end was cut by 11 bases, the J end by 1 base, with 14 bases between. The germline gives CDR1 MNHEY, CDR2 SVGEGT. CDR3 length: 13 residues. CDR3 bases: TGTGCCGGAAGGGAACACTCGAACACTGAAGCTTTCTTT. Protein sequence: CAGREHSNTEAFF.

J is TRBJ2-1 and V is TRBV13; D call uncertain. V lost 3 bases to trimming and J lost 6 bases, with 6 bases between them. The CDR3 loop spans 12 amino acids. Germline V CDR1 and CDR2: PRHDT, FYEKMQ (reference sequence). For the CDR3, the DNA is TGTGCCAGCAGCTTTTGGCGCAATGAGCAGTTCTTC. The encoded protein is CASSFWRNEQFF.

There are a few counts of this clonotype. This rearrangement joins TRBV5-1 to TRBJ2-1; D unresolved. The CDR3 consists of 16 residues. Trimming pared 4 bases from V and 0 bases from J, leaving 14 bases between. The V gene's germline CDR1 is SGHRS and CDR2 YFSETQ. Here the CDR3 reads CASSPSRLSSYNEQFF. As DNA, the CDR3 is TGCGCCAGCAGCCCCTCGCGTCTGAGCTCCTACAATGAGCAGTTCTTC.

The J gene is TRBJ2-3, the V gene TRBV7-9; 8 positions match TRBD2. The CDR3 is 14 residues long. V lost 4 bases and J lost 5; bases outside the gene matches: 5. Germline V CDR1 and CDR2: SEHNR, FQNEAQ (reference sequence). The DNA for the CDR3 is TGTGCCAGCAGCTCGGGACTAGGTGTAGATACGCAGTATTTT. This sequence encodes CASSSGLGVDTQYF.

The V gene is TRBV6-1, the J gene TRBJ1-5; D not certain. Trimming removed 5 bases at V and 5 bases at J, with 19 bases between. Germline V gene lookup returns CDR1 MNHNS and CDR2 SASEGT. This CDR3 comprises 16 residues. CDR3 nucleotides: TGTGCCAGCAGTCAAGATGCGGCAGCCAGGTATCAGCCCCAGCATTTT. Its translation: CASSQDAAARYQPQHF.

Comments on this clonotype: One junction end disagrees with the germline gene, perhaps due to a read error. The chain is built from TRBV7-9 and TRBJ2-1; D is undetermined. The CDR3 spans 15 residues. The germline V gene has CDR1 SEHNR and CDR2 FQNEAQ (reference sequence). CDR3 in amino acids: CVSSPRPDSYNEQFF. DNA for the CDR3: TGTGTCAGCAGCCCCAGGCCAGATTCCTACAATGAGCAGTTCTTC.

This clonotype showed up just a few times. The chain carries TRBV5-1 and TRBJ1-1, with D possibly matching TRBD1 (6 bases). CDR1 is SGHRS, CDR2 YFSETQ, per germline. CDR3 size: 18 residues. V was trimmed by 0 bases and J by 10 bases, leaving 28 bases between them. The CDR3 DNA is TGCGCCAGCAGCTTGGCCCCCCCCCGGGGGCGGCACCTCCGAGTAGCTTTCTTT. It is translated as CASSLAPPRGRHLRVAFF. Drawing the rest from reference TRBV5-1 and TRBJ1-1, the complete variable domain is KAGVTQTPRYLIKTRGQQVTLSCSPISGHRSVSWYQQTPGQGLQFLFEYFSETQRNKGNFPGRFSGRQFSNSRSEMNVSTLELGDSALYLCASSLAPPRGRHLRVAFFGQGTRLTVV.

The chain has TRBV18 and TRBJ2-2; no firm D call. Germline V gives CDR1 KGHSH, CDR2 LQKENI. CDR3 length: 15 residues. The V end lost 5 bases, the J end lost 3 bases, and 13 bases lay between the germline ends. CDR3 amino acids: CASSNLSKYTGELFF. CDR3 nucleotide sequence: TGTGCCAGCTCAAATCTCTCCAAATACACCGGGGAGCTGTTTTTT.

This chain links TRBV10-3 with TRBJ1-1; D gene uncertain. The length of the CDR3 is 15 residues. V was cut by 2 bases and J by 1 base, with 11 bases left in between. Germline lookup yields CDR1 ENHRY and CDR2 SYGVKD. CDR3 coding DNA: TGTGCCATCAGTGAGGTTAGGGAGACGAACACTGAAGCTTTCTTT. It translates to CAISEVRETNTEAFF.

This clonotype appeared many times. This chain connects TRBV6-2 or TRBV6-3 to TRBJ2-5; TRBD2 matches 9 bases. CDR3 size: 14 residues. Germline values: CDR1 MNHEY, CDR2 SVGEGT. V dropped 5 bases and J dropped 1; count of bases not matched to a gene: 2. CDR3 DNA sequence: TGTGCCAGCAGTCGGGGACTAGCCCAAGAGACCCAGTACTTC. It is translated as CASSRGLAQETQYF.

In its sample, this clonotype was seen a few times. The chain recombines TRBV12-5 with TRBJ1-2; D unresolved. The germline CDR1 and CDR2 sequences are LGHNT and FRNRAP. This CDR3 region has 13 residues. V shed 3 bases and J shed 8 bases, with 13 bases lying between them. The CDR3, as DNA: TGTGCTAGTGGTTTCAAAACCACTTGGGGCTACACCTTC. Translation: CASGFKTTWGYTF.

The chain is built from TRBV10-3 and TRBJ2-5; 8 positions match TRBD2. The trim removed 10 bases at V and 3 bases at J, leaving 13 bases unmatched. CDR3 length: 15 amino acids. Germline V gene lookup returns CDR1 ENHRY and CDR2 SYGVKD. CDR3 region: CATQAPNSGKETQYF. The CDR3 coding sequence is TGTGCCACCCAAGCACCTAATAGCGGGAAAGAGACCCAGTACTTC.

This clonotype occurred many times. The gene calls are TRBV6-5 and TRBJ1-6; 8 bases fit TRBD1. CDR1 is MNHEY and CDR2 is SVGAGI in the germline V gene. The V segment lost 5 bases and the J segment 3 bases; nucleotides outside the gene matches: 3. This CDR3 comprises 15 residues. The CDR3 DNA reads as TGTGCCAGCAGTGAGACAGGGGACTATAATTCACCCCTCCACTTT. Protein product: CASSETGDYNSPLHF.

This clonotype was picked up many times. This chain links TRBV25-1 with TRBJ1-1; weak D call: TRBD1 (5 bases). Trimming took 4 bases from V and 4 from J, leaving 13 bases between them. Germline loops: CDR1 MGHDK, CDR2 SYGVNS. The CDR3 covers 14 residues. CDR3 in DNA: TGTGCCAGCAGTGTAGGGCAGGGAGGCACTGAAGCTTTCTTT. It yields the protein CASSVGQGGTEAFF.

This clonotype was counted only a few times. The V gene is TRBV28, the J gene TRBJ2-1, with D tentatively TRBD1 or TRBD2 (6 bases each). Germline V gene sequence: CDR1 MDHEN, CDR2 SYDVKM. Between the trimmed V and J ends, which lost 8 bases and 4 bases, there was a span of 12 bases. The CDR3 covers 13 residues. The CDR3 reads CASWGAPYNEQFF. CDR3 coding DNA: TGTGCCAGCTGGGGGGCGCCTTACAATGAGCAGTTCTTC.

In this sample, this clonotype turned up once. This chain joins TRBV5-1 and TRBJ1-2; 7 bases agree with TRBD1. The CDR3 loop spans 15 amino acids. CDR1 is SGHRS, CDR2 YFSETQ, per germline. V shed 7 bases and J 0 bases; nucleotides not matched to a gene: 9. The CDR3 loop reads CASGLGDRANYGYTF. The CDR3, as DNA: TGCGCCAGCGGGCTCGGGGACAGAGCTAACTATGGCTACACCTTC. The full variable domain, with the rest looked up from reference TRBV5-1 and TRBJ1-2, is KAGVTQTPRYLIKTRGQQVTLSCSPISGHRSVSWYQQTPGQGLQFLFEYFSETQRNKGNFPGRFSGRQFSNSRSEMNVSTLELGDSALYLCASGLGDRANYGYTFGSGTRLTVV.

In this sample, this clonotype turned up a few times. The V and J genes are TRBV4-2 and TRBJ2-3, with D perhaps being TRBD1 or TRBD2 (6 bases each). CDR1 and CDR2 (germline): LGHNA, YNFKEQ. The CDR3 is made up of 14 amino acids. Trimming took off 0 bases at V and 4 bases at J, with 8 bases between the two ends. CDR3 residues: CASSQEGGPDTQYF. CDR3 DNA sequence: TGTGCCAGCAGCCAAGAAGGGGGGCCAGATACGCAGTATTTT.

This clonotype was seen at least ten times. The chain links TRBV7-2 to TRBJ2-1; D possibly uses TRBD1 or TRBD2 (5 bases each). V was clipped by 3 bases and J by 11 bases, with 8 bases between them. Germline V gene sequence: CDR1 SGHTA, CDR2 FQGNSA. The CDR3 spans 11 residues. The CDR3 here is CASSFGTKQFF. For the CDR3, the DNA is TGTGCCAGCAGCTTCGGGACCAAGCAGTTCTTC. The full variable domain, its missing parts supplied by reference TRBV7-2 and TRBJ2-1, is GAGVSQSPSNKVTEKGKDVELRCDPISGHTALYWYRQSLGQGLEFLIYFQGNSAPDKSGLPSDRFSAERTGGSVSTLTIQRTQQEDSAVYLCASSFGTKQFFGPGTRLTVL.

This clonotype was seen ten or more times. The genes are TRBV5-4 and TRBJ2-7; 7 nucleotides agree with TRBD2. Germline CDR1 reads SGHNT; CDR2 reads YYREEE (reference sequence). The CDR3 contains 16 residues. J was trimmed by 5 bases and V by 5 bases; bases with no gene match: 16. The chain's CDR3 is CASSFDGLAGFNEQYF. CDR3 sequence (DNA): TGTGCCAGCAGTTTCGACGGATTAGCGGGTTTCAACGAGCAGTACTTC.

This clonotype was seen only once. The chain carries TRBV20-1 and TRBJ1-1; D might be TRBD1 (5 bases). Trimming removed 5 bases from V and 4 bases from J, with 17 bases in between. The CDR3 consists of 14 residues. From germline, CDR1 is DFQATT and CDR2 SNEGSKA (reference sequence). The CDR3, as DNA: TGCAGTGCTCCCCTGGGGGGATGGGGCACTGAAGCTTTCTTT. Protein sequence: CSAPLGGWGTEAFF.

This clonotype came up many times. The chain uses TRBV5-1 and TRBJ2-5; possibly TRBD2 for D (5 bases). Trimming pared 1 base from V and 2 bases from J, leaving 6 bases between. Germline V gives CDR1 SGHRS, CDR2 YFSETQ. The CDR3 consists of 13 residues. DNA of the CDR3: TGCGCCAGCAGCTTGCGGGGTCAAGAGACCCAGTACTTC. Residues: CASSLRGQETQYF.